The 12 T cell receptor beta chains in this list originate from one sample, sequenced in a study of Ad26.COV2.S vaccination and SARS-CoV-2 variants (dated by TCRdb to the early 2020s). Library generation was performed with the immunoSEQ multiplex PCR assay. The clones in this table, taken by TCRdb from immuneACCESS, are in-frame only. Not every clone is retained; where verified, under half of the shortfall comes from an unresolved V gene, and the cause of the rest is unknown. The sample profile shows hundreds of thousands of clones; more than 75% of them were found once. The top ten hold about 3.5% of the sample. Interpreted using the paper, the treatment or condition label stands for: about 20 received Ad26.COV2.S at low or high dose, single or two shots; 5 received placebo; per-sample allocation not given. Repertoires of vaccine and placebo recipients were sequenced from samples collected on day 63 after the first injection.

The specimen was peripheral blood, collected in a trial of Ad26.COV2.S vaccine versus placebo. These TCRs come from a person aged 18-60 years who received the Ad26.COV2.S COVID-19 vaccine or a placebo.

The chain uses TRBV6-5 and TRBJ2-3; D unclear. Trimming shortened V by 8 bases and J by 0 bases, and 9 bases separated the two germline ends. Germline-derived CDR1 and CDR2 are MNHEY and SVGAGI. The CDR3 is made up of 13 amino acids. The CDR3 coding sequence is TGTGCCAGCGGGCTTTCTAGCACAGATACGCAGTATTTT. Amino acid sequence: CASGLSSTDTQYF.

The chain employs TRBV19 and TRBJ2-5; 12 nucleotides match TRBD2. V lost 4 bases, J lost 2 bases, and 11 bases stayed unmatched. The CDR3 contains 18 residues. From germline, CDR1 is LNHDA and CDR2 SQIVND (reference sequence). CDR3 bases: TGTGCCAGTAGTACTGCTAGCGGGGGGGCGGCATCACAAGAGACCCAGTACTTC. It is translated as CASSTASGGAASQETQYF.

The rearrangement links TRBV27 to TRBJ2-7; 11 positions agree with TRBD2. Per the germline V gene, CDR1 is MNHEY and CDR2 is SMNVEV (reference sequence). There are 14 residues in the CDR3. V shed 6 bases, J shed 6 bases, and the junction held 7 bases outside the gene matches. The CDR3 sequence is CASSLSGRASEQYF. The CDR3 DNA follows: TGTGCCAGCAGCCTTAGCGGGAGGGCCTCCGAGCAGTACTTC.

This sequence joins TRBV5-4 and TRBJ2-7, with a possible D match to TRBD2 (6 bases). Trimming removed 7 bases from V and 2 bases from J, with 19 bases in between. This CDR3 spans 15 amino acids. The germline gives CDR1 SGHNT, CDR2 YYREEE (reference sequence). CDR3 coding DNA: TGTGCCAGCGGGAAAGGTGCGGGGAGCCCCTACGAGCAGTACTTC. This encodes CASGKGAGSPYEQYF.

The CDR3 spells CASSIYGTGGFNEQFF. In DNA form, the CDR3 reads TGTGCCAGTAGTATTTATGGGACAGGGGGGTTCAATGAGCAGTTCTTC. The chain has TRBV19 and TRBJ2-1, with TRBD1 matching 11 bases. The CDR3 length is 16 residues. Trimming took 3 bases from V and 6 from J; bases not matched to a gene: 7. Germline loops: CDR1 LNHDA, CDR2 SQIVND (reference sequence).

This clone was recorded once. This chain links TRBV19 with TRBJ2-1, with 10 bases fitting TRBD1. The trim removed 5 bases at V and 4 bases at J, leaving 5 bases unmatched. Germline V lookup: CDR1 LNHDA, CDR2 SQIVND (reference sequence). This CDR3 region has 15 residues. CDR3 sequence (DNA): TGTGCCAGTAGTCTCGAGGGACAGGGGTACAATGAGCAGTTCTTC. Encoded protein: CASSLEGQGYNEQFF.

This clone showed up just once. CDR3 protein: CASNSGQSTGELFF. The CDR3 DNA follows: TGTGCCAGCAATTCAGGACAGAGCACCGGGGAGCTGTTTTTT. V usage is TRBV7-2 and J usage is TRBJ2-2, with a weak D call TRBD1 (6 bases). The CDR3 has 14 amino acids. Germline V lookup: CDR1 SGHTA, CDR2 FQGNSA. V was cut by 7 bases and J by 4 bases, with 13 bases left in between.

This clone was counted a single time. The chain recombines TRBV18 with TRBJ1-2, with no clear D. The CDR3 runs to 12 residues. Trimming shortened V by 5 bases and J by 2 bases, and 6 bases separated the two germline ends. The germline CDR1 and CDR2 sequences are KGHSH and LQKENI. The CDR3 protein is CASSTNNYGYTF. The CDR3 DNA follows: TGTGCCAGCTCAACAAACAACTATGGCTACACCTTC.

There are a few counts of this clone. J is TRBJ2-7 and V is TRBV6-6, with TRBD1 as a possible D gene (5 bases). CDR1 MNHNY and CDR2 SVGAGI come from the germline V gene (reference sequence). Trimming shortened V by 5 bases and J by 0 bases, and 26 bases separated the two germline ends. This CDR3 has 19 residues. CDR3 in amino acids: CASSPYRQFLFFFSYEQYF. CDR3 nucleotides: TGTGCCAGCAGTCCCTATAGACAGTTCCTCTTTTTCTTCTCCTACGAGCAGTACTTC.

DNA of the CDR3: TGTGCCAGCAGCTTATTCAGTACCCAGCTCAACTATGGCTACACCTTC. Protein sequence: CASSLFSTQLNYGYTF. V and J are TRBV7-2 and TRBJ1-2; D not certain. V was clipped by 2 bases and J by 2 bases, with 15 bases between them. Germline V gene lookup returns CDR1 SGHTA and CDR2 FQGNSA. There are 16 residues in the CDR3.

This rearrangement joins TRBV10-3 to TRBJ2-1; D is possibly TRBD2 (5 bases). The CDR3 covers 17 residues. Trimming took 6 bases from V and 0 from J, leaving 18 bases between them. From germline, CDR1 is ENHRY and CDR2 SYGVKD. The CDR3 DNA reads TGTGCCATCAGCGGAGCCAGCGGACGCAGCTCCTACAATGAGCAGTTCTTC. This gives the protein CAISGASGRSSYNEQFF.

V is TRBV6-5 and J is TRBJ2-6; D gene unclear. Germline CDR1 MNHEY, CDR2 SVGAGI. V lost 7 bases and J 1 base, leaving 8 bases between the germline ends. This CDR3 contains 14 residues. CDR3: CASKTPSGANVLTF. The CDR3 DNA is TGTGCCAGCAAGACCCCATCTGGGGCCAACGTCCTGACTTTC.